A selection of T cell receptor beta chains follows, all from one sample in a study of T-cell reconstitution after alpha-beta-depleted transplantation in children. Each CDR3 protein gets one entry after TCRdb re-called the PCR reads with MiXCR. The sample has around 600,000 distinct CDR3 sequences, about 21% seen once. The input for sequencing was PBMCs, mostly from graft donor cells, taken 360 days after TCRalphabeta/CD19-depleted stem cell transplant. Source of these receptors: a boy under two years old who had a stem cell transplant for acute myeloid leukemia, so the T cells may come from the graft donor. Both conserved end residues are part of each CDR3. A D gene is named only where the DNA matches it firmly. Where a row states a size, it is once, few, many or the class of an expanded clone; other rows omit it.

TRBD2 | few | TRBJ2-7 | TRBV9 | CASSEGGDVEQYF | TGTGCCAGCAGCGAGGGAGGGGACGTCGAGCAGTACTTC
- | many | TRBJ2-5 | TRBV20-1 | CSATGLAETQYF | TGCAGTGCTACTGGGCTAGCGGAGACCCAGTACTTC
- | few | TRBJ2-7 | TRBV12-5 | CASGYGDGEQYF | TGTGCTAGTGGTTACGGGGACGGCGAGCAGTACTTC
TRBD1 | many | TRBJ2-5 | TRBV7-6 | CASSTRQGLYQETQYF | TGTGCCAGCAGCACCCGACAGGGCCTGTACCAAGAGACCCAGTACTTC
TRBD1 | many | TRBJ2-3 | TRBV12-3/TRBV12-4 | CASSPDRGETDTQYF | TGTGCCAGCAGTCCCGACAGGGGTGAGACAGATACGCAGTATTTT
TRBD2 | many | TRBJ2-1 | TRBV30 | CAWRLAGAHEQFF | TGTGCCTGGCGACTAGCGGGGGCTCATGAGCAGTTCTTC
- | - | TRBJ1-2 | TRBV7-2 | CASSGGGAYGYTF | TGTGCCAGTTCTGGGGGGGGAGCCTATGGCTACACCTTC
- | - | TRBJ2-5 | TRBV24-1 | CATSDKGRQETQYF | TGTGCCACCAGTGATAAGGGCAGACAAGAGACCCAGTACTTC
- | - | TRBJ2-1 | TRBV12-3/TRBV12-4 | CASSPRRQYNEQFF | TGTGCCAGCAGTCCCCGGAGGCAATACAATGAGCAGTTCTTC
TRBD2 | few | TRBJ2-5 | TRBV18 | CASSPTAGRTGETQYF | TGTGCCAGCTCACCCACAGCGGGGCGAACGGGAGAGACCCAGTACTTC
- | many | TRBJ2-5 | TRBV29-1 | CSVSRGATYQETQYF | TGCAGCGTTAGCCGAGGGGCGACGTACCAAGAGACCCAGTACTTC
- | few | TRBJ2-1 | TRBV6-1 | CASSDPRAGSYNEQFF | TGTGCCAGCAGCGACCCCCGGGCGGGGTCCTACAATGAGCAGTTCTTC
- | many | TRBJ2-7 | TRBV28 | CASSLKGELYEQYF | TGTGCCAGCAGTTTAAAAGGGGAGCTGTACGAGCAGTACTTC
TRBD1 | many | TRBJ2-1 | TRBV6-5 | CASAALGQGPDGEQFF | TGTGCCAGCGCAGCTTTGGGACAGGGCCCTGACGGCGAGCAGTTCTTC